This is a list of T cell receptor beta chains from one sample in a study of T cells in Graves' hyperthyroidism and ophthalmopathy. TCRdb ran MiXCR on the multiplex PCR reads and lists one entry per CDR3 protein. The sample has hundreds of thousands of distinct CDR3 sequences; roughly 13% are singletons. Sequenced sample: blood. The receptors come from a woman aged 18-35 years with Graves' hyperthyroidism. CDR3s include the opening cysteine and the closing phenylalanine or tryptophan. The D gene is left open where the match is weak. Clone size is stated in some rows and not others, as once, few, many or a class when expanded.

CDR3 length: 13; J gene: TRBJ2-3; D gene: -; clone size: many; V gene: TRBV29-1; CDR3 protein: CSVDHASTDTQYF; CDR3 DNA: TGCAGCGTTGATCATGCTAGCACAGATACGCAGTATTTT
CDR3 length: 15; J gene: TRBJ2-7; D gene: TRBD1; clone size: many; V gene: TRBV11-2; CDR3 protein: CASSLVNRGPYEQYF; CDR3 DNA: TGTGCCAGCAGCTTAGTGAACAGGGGGCCGTACGAGCAGTACTTC
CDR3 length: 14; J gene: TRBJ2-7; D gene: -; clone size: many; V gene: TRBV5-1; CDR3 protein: CASSLLPGGYEQYF; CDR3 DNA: TGCGCCAGCAGCTTGTTGCCCGGAGGATACGAGCAGTACTTC
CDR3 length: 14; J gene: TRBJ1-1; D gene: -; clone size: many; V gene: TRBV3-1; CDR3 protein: CASSQDLGARRAFF; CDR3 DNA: TGTGCCAGCAGCCAAGATCTCGGAGCAAGACGAGCTTTCTTT
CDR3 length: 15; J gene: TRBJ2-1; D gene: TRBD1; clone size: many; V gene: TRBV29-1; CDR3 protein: CSVVHDGDRVNEQFF; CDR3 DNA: TGCAGCGTTGTGCACGACGGTGACAGGGTTAATGAGCAGTTCTTC
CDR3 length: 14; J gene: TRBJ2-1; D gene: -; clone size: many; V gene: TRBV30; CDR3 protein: CAWSLGRPYNEQFF; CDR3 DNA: TGTGCCTGGAGTTTAGGCAGGCCGTACAATGAGCAGTTCTTC
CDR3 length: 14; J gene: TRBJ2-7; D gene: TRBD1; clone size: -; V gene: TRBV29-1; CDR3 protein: CSVWKGDRAYEQYF; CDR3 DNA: TGCAGCGTTTGGAAAGGGGACAGAGCCTACGAGCAGTACTTC
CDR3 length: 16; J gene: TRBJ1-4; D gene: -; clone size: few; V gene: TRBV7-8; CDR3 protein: CASSLELRQINEKLFF; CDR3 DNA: TGTGCCAGCAGCTTAGAGCTGAGACAGATTAATGAAAAACTGTTTTTT
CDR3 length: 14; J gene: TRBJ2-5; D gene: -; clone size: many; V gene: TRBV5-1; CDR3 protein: CASTQQGNQETQYF; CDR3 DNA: TGCGCCAGCACCCAACAGGGTAACCAAGAGACCCAGTACTTC
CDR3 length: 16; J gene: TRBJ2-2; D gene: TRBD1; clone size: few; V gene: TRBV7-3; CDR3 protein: CASSLEPGQVTGELFF; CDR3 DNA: TGTGCCAGCAGCTTGGAGCCGGGACAGGTCACCGGGGAGCTGTTTTTT
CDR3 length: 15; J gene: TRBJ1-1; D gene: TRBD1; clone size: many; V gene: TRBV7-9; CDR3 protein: CASSSSGTVNTEAFF; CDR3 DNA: TGTGCCAGCAGCTCTTCCGGGACAGTGAACACTGAAGCTTTCTTT
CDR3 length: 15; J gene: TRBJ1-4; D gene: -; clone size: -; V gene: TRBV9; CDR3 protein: CASSEEGRTNEKLFF; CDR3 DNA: TGTGCCAGCAGCGAAGAAGGGAGGACTAATGAAAAACTGTTTTTT
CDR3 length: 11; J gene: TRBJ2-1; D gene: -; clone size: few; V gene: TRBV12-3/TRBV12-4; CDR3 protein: CASSQSNEQFF; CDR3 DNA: TGTGCCAGCAGCCAGAGCAATGAGCAGTTCTTC
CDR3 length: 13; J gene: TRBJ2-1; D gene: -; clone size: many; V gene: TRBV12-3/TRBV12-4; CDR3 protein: CASSSRPGNEQFF; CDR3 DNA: TGTGCCAGCAGCTCCCGCCCGGGTAATGAGCAGTTCTTC
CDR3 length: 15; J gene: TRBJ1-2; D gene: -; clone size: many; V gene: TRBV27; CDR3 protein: CASPGSMIRDYGYTF; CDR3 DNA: TGTGCCAGCCCTGGATCAATGATTCGCGACTATGGCTACACCTTC
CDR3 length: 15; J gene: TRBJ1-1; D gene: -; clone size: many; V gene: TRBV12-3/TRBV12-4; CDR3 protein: CASSHKPPAASVAFF; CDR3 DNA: TGTGCCAGCAGTCACAAGCCACCGGCCGCCTCAGTGGCTTTCTTT
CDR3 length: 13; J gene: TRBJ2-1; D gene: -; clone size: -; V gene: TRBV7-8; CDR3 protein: CASSYMSYNEQFF; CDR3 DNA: TGTGCCAGCAGCTATATGTCCTACAATGAGCAGTTCTTC
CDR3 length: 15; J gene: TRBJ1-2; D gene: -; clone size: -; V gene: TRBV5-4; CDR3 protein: CASSLGLDRRGGYTF; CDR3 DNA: TGTGCCAGCAGCCTCGGCTTGGACAGAAGGGGTGGCTACACCTTC
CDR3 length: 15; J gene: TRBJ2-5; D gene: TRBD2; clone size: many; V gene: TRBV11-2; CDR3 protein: CASSLGRGGQETQYF; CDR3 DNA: TGTGCCAGCAGCTTAGGCCGGGGGGGGCAGGAGACCCAGTACTTC
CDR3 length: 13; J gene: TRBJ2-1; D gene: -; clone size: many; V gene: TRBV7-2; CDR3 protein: CASSYVSDNEQFF; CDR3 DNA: TGTGCCAGCAGCTATGTATCCGACAATGAGCAGTTCTTC
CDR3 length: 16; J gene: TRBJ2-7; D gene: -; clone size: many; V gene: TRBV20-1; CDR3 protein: CSAEPRPGLGSYEQYF; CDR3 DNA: TGCAGTGCGGAGCCCCGACCGGGACTGGGCTCCTACGAGCAGTACTTC
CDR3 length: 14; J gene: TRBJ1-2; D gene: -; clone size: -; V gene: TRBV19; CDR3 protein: CASSQQGLDYGYTF; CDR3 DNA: TGTGCCAGTAGTCAACAGGGTTTAGACTATGGCTACACCTTC
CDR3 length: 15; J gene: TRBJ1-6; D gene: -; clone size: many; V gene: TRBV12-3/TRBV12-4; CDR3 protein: CASSPTRSHNSPLHF; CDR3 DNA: TGTGCCAGCAGTCCTACGCGCAGCCATAATTCACCCCTCCACTTT
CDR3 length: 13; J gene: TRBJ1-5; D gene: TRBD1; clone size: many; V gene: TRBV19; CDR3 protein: CASSGTDIQPQHF; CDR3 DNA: TGTGCCAGTTCCGGGACAGATATTCAGCCCCAGCATTTT
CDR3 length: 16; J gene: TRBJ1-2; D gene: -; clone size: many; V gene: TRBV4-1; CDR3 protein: CASSQIDRRSDYGYTF; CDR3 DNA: TGCGCCAGCAGCCAGATAGACAGGAGGAGTGACTATGGCTACACCTTC
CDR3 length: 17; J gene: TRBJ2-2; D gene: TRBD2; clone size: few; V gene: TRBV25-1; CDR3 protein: CPPATTASGGRGGELFF; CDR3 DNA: TGTCCCCCGGCCACCACGGCTAGCGGGGGGCGAGGGGGGGAGCTGTTTTTT
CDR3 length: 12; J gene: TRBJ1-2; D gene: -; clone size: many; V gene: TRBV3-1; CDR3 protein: CASSQGTDGYTF; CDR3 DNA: TGTGCCAGCAGCCAAGGGACGGATGGCTACACCTTC
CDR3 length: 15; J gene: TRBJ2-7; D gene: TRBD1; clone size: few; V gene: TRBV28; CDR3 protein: CASSPGDRDPQEQYF; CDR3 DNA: TGTGCCAGCAGCCCAGGGGACAGGGACCCTCAGGAGCAGTACTTC
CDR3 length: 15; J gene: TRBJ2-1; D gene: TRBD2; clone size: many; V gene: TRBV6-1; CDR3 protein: CASRLPGLAYNEQFF; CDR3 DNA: TGTGCCAGCAGATTGCCGGGACTAGCCTACAATGAGCAGTTCTTC
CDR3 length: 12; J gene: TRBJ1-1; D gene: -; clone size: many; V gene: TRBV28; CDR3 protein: CASSLLWAEAFF; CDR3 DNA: TGTGCCAGCAGTTTATTATGGGCTGAAGCTTTCTTT
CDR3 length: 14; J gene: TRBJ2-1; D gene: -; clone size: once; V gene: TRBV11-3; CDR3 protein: CASSLSAAGDEQFF; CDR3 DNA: TGTGCCAGCAGCTTATCGGCGGCGGGCGATGAGCAGTTCTTC
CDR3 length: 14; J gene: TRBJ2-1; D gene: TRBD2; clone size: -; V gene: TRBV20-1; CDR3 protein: CSAIHSGTYNEQFF; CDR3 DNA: TGCAGTGCAATACATAGCGGGACCTACAATGAGCAGTTCTTC
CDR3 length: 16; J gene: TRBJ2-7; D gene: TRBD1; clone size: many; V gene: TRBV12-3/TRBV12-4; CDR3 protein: CASSPRDRGTAYEQYF; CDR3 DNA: TGTGCCAGCAGTCCGCGGGACAGGGGGACCGCCTACGAGCAGTACTTC
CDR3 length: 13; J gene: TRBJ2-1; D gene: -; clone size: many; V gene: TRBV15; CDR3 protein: CATSGHRSDEQFF; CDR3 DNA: TGTGCCACCAGCGGTCACCGGAGTGATGAGCAGTTCTTC
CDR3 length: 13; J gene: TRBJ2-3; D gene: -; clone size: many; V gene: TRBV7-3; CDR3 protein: CASSSGLPDTQYF; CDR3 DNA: TGTGCCAGCAGCTCGGGACTGCCAGATACGCAGTATTTT